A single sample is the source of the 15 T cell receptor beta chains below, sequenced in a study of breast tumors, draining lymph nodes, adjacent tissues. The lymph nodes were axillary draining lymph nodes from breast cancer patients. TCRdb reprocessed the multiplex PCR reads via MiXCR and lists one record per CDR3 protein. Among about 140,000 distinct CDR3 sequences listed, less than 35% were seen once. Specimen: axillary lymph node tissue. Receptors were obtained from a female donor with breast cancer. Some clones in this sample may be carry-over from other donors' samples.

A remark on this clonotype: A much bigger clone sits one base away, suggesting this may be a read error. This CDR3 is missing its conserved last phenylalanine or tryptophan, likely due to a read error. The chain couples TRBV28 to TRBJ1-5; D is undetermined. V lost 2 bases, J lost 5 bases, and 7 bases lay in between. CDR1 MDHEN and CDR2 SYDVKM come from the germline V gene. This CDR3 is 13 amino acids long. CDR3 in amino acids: CASSLSQDQPQHL. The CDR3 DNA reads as TGTGCCAGCAGTTTAAGTCAGGATCAGCCCCAGCATCTT.

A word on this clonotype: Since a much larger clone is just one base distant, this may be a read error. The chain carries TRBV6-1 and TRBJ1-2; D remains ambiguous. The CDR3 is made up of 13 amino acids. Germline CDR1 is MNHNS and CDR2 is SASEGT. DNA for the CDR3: TGTGCCTGCAGCTTGACGGACTACTATGGCTACACCTTC. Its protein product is CACSLTDYYGYTF.

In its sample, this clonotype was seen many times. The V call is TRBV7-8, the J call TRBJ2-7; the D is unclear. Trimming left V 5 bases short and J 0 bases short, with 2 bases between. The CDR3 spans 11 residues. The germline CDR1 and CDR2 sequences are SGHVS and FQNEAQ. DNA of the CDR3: TGTGCCAGCAGCCCCTCCTACGAGCAGTACTTC. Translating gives CASSPSYEQYF.

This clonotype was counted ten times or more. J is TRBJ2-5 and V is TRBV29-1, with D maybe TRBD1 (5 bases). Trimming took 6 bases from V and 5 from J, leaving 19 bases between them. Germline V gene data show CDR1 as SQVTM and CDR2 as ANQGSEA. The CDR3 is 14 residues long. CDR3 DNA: TGCAGCGTACTATTGCCCAGACAGAGGGAGACCCAGTACTTC. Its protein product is CSVLLPRQRETQYF. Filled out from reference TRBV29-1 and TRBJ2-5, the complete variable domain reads SAVISQKPSRDICQRGTSLTIQCQVDSQVTMMFWYRQQPGQSLTLIATANQGSEATYESGFVIDKFPISRPNLTFSTLTVSNMSPEDSSIYLCSVLLPRQRETQYFGPGTRLLVL.

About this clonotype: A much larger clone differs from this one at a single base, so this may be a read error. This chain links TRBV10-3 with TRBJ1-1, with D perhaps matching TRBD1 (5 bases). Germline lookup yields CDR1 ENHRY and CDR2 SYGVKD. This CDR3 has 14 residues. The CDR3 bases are TGTGCCATCGGTGATCCAGGGATGAACACTGAAGCTTTCTTT. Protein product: CAIGDPGMNTEAFF.

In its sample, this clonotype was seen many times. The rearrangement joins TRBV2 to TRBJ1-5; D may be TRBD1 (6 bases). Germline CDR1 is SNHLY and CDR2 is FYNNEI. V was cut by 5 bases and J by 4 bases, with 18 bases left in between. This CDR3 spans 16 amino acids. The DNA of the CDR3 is TGTGCCAGCAGTTACATCGGACAGAGGGTGAATCAGCCCCAGCATTTT. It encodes CASSYIGQRVNQPQHF. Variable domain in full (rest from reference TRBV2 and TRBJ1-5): EPEVTQTPSHQVTQMGQEVILRCVPISNHLYFYWYRQILGQKVEFLVSFYNNEISEKSEIFDDQFSVERPDGSNFTLKIRSTKLEDSAMYFCASSYIGQRVNQPQHFGDGTRLSIL.

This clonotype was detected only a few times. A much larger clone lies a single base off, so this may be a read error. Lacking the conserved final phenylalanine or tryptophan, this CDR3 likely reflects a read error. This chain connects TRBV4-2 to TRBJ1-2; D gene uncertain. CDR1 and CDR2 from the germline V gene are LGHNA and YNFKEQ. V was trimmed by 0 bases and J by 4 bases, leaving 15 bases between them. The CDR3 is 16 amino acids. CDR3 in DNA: TGTGCCAGCAGCCAAGACGAGAGCACAGAAGTCTATGGCTACACCCTC. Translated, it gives CASSQDESTEVYGYTL.

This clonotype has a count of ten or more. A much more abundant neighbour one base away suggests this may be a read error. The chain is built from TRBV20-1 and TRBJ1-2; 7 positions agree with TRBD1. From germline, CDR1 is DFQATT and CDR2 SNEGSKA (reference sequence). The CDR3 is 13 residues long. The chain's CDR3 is CSAQPGQAYAYTF. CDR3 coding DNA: TGCAGTGCCCAACCCGGACAGGCCTATGCCTACACCTTC.

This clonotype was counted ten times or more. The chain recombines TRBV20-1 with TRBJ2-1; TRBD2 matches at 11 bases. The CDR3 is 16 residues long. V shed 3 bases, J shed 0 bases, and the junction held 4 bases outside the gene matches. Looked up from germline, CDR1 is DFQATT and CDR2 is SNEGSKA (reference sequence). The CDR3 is CSASSSGGSSYNEQFF. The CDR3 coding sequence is TGCAGTGCTAGTTCTAGCGGGGGGAGCTCCTACAATGAGCAGTTCTTC.

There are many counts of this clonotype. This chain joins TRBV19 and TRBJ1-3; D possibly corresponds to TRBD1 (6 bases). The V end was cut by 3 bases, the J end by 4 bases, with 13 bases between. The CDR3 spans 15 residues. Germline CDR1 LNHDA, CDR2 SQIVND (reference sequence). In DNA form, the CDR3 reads TGTGCCAGTAGTATTCTCGGGGGCTCAGGAAACACCATATATTTT. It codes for CASSILGGSGNTIYF.

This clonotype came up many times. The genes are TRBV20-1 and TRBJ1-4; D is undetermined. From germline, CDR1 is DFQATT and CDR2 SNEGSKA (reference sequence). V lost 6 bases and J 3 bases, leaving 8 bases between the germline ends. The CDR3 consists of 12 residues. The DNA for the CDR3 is TGCAGTGCCGCTTATTCTAATGAAAAACTGTTTTTT. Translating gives CSAAYSNEKLFF.

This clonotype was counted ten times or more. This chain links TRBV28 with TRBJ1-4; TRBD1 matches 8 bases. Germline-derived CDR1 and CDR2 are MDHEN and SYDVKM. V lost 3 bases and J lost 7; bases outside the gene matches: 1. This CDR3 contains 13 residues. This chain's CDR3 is CASSFQGAEKLFF. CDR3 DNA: TGTGCCAGCAGTTTCCAGGGGGCTGAAAAACTGTTTTTT.

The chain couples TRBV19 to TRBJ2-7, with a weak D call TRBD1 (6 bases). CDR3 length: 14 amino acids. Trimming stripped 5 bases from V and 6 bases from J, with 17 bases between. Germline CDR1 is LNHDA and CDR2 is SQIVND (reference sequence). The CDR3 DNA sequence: TGTGCCAGTAGTCTATCCGTGGGCAGGGGCGAGCAGTACTTC. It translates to CASSLSVGRGEQYF.

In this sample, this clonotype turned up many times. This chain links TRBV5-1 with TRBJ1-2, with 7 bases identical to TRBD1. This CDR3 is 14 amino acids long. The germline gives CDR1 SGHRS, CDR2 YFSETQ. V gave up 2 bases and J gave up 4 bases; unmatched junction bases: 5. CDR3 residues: CASSFGQATYGYTF. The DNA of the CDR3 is TGCGCCAGCAGCTTCGGACAGGCCACCTATGGCTACACCTTC.

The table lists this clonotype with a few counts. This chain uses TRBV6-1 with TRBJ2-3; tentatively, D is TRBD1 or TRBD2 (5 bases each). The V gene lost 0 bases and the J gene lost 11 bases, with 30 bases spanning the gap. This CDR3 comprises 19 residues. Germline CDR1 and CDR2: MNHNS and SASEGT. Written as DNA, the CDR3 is TGTGCCAGCAGTGAAGCTCGGGGCAGGCCTAACTATGGCTGGTGCGGGCAGTATTTT. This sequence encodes CASSEARGRPNYGWCGQYF.